This T cell receptor beta chain emerged from a study of Tregs in tolerant kidney transplant recipients. Mixed chimerism was transient after nonmyeloablative marrow transplants from related graft donors. The table came from immunoSEQ multiplex PCR; TCRdb's copy has only in-frame clones and leaves some out. Of around 86,000 clones listed, about 91% are singletons. V lost 3 bases to trimming and J lost 0 bases, with 12 bases between them. The CDR3 loop spans 16 amino acids. Germline-derived CDR1 and CDR2 are LNHDA and SQIVND (reference sequence). The sequencing here drew on CD4+ T cells from blood (PBMCs), taken 24 months after the transplant. The genes are TRBV19 and TRBJ2-1; D is perhaps TRBD2 (5 bases). The source of this sequence is a human patient who received a combined kidney and bone marrow transplant. Some of these T cells may belong to the graft donor. CDR3 in DNA: TGTGCCAGTAGTATTAGTTTGGGGAGCTCCTACAATGAGCAGTTCTTC. It codes for CASSISLGSSYNEQFF.